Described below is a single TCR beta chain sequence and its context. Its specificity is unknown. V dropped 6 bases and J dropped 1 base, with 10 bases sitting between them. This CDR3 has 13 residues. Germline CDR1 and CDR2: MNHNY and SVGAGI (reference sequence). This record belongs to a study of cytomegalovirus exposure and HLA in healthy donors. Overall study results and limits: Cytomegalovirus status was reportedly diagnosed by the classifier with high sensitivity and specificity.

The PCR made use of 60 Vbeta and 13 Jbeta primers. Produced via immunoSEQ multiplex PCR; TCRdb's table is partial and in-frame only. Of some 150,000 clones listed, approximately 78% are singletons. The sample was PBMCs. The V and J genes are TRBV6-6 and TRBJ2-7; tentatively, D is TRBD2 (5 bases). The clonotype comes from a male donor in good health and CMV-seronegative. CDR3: CASSPGRSYEQYF. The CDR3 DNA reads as TGTGCCAGCAGCCCGGGAAGGTCCTACGAGCAGTACTTC.